The TCR beta chain described here comes from a study of T cell responses to AZD1222 COVID-19 vaccine. The CDR3 spans 15 residues. V shed 6 bases, J shed 9 bases, and the junction held 10 bases outside the gene matches. Germline CDR1 is MNHEY and CDR2 is SVGAGI. This table comes from immunoSEQ multiplex PCR, and its TCRdb copy is limited to in-frame clones, with some not included. The data show some 150,000 clones, just under 90% seen once. The V gene is TRBV6-5, the J gene TRBJ2-3; 12 positions agree with TRBD2. The sequence came from an adult who received the MenACWY meningococcal vaccine as a control. This specimen was peripheral blood, taken 28 days after the second dose of the MenACWY control vaccine. The CDR3: CASRPILAGGDTQYF. CDR3 bases: TGTGCCAGCAGACCCATCCTAGCGGGAGGGGACACGCAGTATTTT.